This T cell receptor (beta chain) is drawn from a study of technical replicates of blood from a handful of donors. Trimming at V came to 5 bases and at J to 3 bases, leaving 6 bases not matched to a gene. This CDR3 region has 15 residues. Germline V gene sequence: CDR1 SGHVS, CDR2 FQNEAQ. TCRdb keeps only in-frame clones here, not all; method: immunoSEQ multiplex PCR. The table has about 68,000 clones, under 98% seen once; the top ten hold around 0.3%. This chain links TRBV7-8 with TRBJ2-7; TRBD1 matches at 11 bases. The sequenced sample was T cells isolated from PBMCs. This sequence originates from a human donor in good health. CDR3 in DNA: TGTGCCAGCAGCACCCGGACAGGGGGCGGCTACGAGCAGTACTTC. The encoded protein is CASSTRTGGGYEQYF.